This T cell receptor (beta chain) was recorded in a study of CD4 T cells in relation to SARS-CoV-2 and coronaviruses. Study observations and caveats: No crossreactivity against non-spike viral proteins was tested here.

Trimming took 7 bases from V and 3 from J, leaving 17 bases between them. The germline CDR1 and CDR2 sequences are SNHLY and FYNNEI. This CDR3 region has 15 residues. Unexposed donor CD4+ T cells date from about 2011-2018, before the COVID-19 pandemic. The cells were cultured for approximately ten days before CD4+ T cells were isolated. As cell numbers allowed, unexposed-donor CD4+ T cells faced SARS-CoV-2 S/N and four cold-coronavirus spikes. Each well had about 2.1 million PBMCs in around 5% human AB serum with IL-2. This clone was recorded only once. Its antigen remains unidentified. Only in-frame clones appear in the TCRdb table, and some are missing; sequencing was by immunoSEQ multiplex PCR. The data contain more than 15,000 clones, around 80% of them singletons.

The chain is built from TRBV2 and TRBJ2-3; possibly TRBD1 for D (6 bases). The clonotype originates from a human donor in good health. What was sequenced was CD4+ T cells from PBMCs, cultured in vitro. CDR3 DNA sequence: TGTGCCAGCAACACTCCGCGCCAGGGGACAGATACGCAGTATTTT. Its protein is CASNTPRQGTDTQYF.